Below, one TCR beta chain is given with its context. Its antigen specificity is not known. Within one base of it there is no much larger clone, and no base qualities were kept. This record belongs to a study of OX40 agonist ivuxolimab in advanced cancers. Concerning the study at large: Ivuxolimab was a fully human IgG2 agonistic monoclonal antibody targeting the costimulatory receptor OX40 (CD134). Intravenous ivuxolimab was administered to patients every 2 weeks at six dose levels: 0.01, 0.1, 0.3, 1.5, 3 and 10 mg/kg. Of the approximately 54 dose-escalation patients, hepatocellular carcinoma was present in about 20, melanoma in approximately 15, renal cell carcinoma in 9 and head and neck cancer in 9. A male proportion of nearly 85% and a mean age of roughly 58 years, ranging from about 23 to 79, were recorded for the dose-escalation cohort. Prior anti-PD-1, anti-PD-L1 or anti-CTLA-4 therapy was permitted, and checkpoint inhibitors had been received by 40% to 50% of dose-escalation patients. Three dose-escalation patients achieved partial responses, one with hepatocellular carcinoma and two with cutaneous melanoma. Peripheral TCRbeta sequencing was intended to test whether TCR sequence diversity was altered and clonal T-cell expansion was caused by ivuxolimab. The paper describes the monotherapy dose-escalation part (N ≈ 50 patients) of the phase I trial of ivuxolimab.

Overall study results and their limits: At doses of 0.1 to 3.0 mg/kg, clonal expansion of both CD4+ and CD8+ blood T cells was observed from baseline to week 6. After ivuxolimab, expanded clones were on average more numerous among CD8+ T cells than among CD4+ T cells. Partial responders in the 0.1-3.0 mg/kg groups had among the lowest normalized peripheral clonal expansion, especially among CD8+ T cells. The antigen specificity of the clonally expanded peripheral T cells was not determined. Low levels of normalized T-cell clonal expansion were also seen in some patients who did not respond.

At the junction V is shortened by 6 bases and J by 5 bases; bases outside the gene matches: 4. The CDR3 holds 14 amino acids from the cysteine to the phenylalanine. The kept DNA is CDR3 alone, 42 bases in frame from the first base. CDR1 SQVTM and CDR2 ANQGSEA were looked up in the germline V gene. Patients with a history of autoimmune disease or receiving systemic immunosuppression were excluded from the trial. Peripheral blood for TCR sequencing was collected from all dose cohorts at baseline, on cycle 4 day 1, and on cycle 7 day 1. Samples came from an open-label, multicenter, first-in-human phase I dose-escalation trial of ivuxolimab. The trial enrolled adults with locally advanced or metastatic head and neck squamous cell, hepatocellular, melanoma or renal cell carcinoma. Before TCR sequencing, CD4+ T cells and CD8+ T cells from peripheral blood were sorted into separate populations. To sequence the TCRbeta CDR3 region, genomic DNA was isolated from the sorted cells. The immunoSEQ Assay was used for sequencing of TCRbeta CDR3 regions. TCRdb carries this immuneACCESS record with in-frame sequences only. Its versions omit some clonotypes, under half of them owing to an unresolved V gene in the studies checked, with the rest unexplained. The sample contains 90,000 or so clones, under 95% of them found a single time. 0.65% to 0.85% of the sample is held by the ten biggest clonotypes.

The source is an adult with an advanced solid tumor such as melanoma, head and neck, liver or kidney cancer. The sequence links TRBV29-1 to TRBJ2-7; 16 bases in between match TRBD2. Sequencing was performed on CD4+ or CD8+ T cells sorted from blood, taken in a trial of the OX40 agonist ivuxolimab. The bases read TGCAGCGTCGGGACTAGCGGGAGGGGGGACGAGCAGTACTTC. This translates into CSVGTSGRGDEQYF.